This is a list of T cell receptor beta chains from one sample in a study of T cell repertoires in cytomegalovirus infection. TCRdb called the reads again in MiXCR, with one record for every CDR3 protein. The repertoire holds roughly 81,000 distinct CDR3 sequences, with 3.5% to 4.5% as singletons. Sequencing input: PBMCs. These receptors came from a human donor in good health (CMV status not recorded). Some clones in this sample may be carry-over from other donors' samples. CDR3s include the opening cysteine and the closing phenylalanine or tryptophan. D genes are given only for firm matches. Clone size, where shown, is once, few, many, or a class for clones that have expanded.

many,TRBV7-2,TRBJ1-2,.,CASSLDRVTYGYTF,TGTGCCAGCAGCTTAGACAGGGTGACCTATGGCTACACCTTC
many,TRBV15,TRBJ1-6,TRBD1,CATSARTGGSSPLHF,TGTGCCACCAGCGCCCGGACAGGGGGAAGTTCACCCCTCCACTTT
many,TRBV7-2,TRBJ2-1,.,CASSLERLVGEQFF,TGTGCCAGCAGCTTAGAGAGACTAGTGGGTGAGCAGTTCTTC
many,TRBV27,TRBJ1-5,.,CASRNSDRPNQPQHF,TGTGCCAGCAGAAACTCCGACAGGCCCAATCAGCCCCAGCATTTT
many,TRBV7-9,TRBJ2-7,.,CASSLAIGESSYEQYF,TGTGCCAGCAGCTTAGCTATCGGGGAAAGTAGCTACGAGCAGTACTTC
many,TRBV7-2,TRBJ2-7,TRBD2,CRGEERGWEQYF,TGTCGAGGAGAGGAGCGGGGGTGGGAGCAGTACTTC
many,TRBV29-1,TRBJ1-2,.,CSVVVGTFLDGYTF,TGCAGCGTTGTGGTCGGCACCTTCCTCGATGGCTACACCTTC
many,TRBV28,TRBJ2-3,.,CASRRGKGTQYF,TGTGCCAGCCGGCGGGGCAAAGGGACGCAGTATTTT
many,TRBV24-1,TRBJ2-3,.,CATSDLGGGYEDTQYF,TGTGCCACCAGTGATTTAGGAGGGGGCTACGAAGATACGCAGTATTTT
many,TRBV29-1,TRBJ1-2,TRBD1,CSTRQGNGYTF,TGCAGCACCCGACAGGGCAATGGCTACACCTTC
many,TRBV28,TRBJ1-5,.,CASSFVGQPQHF,TGTGCCAGCAGTTTCGTGGGTCAGCCCCAGCATTTT
many,TRBV6-5,TRBJ2-5,TRBD1,CASSYSGQVQETQYF,TGTGCCAGCAGTTACTCGGGACAGGTCCAAGAGACCCAGTACTTC
many,TRBV7-9,TRBJ2-3,.,CASSLAGQSGTQYF,TGTGCCAGCAGCTTAGCCGGTCAATCGGGTACGCAGTATTTT
many,TRBV7-9,TRBJ1-6,TRBD1,CATQERTGSNSPLHF,TGTGCCACCCAAGAGAGGACAGGGAGTAATTCACCCCTCCACTTT
many,TRBV14,TRBJ1-1,.,CATKATGMNTEAFF,TGTGCCACCAAGGCGACAGGTATGAACACTGAAGCTTTCTTT
.,TRBV2,TRBJ1-2,TRBD1,CASSVYGTGYGYTF,TGTGCCAGCAGTGTGTACGGGACAGGCTATGGCTACACCTTC
many,TRBV7-6,TRBJ2-7,.,CASSNVGIHEQYF,TGTGCCAGCAGTAACGTAGGGATACACGAGCAGTACTTC
many,TRBV7-8,TRBJ1-2,.,CASSLPGNYGYTF,TGTGCCAGCAGCTTACCGGGGAACTATGGCTACACCTTC
many,TRBV7-9,TRBJ1-6,.,CASRKPGADSPLHF,TGTGCCAGTAGAAAACCGGGGGCGGATTCACCCCTCCACTTT
many,TRBV20-1,TRBJ2-5,TRBD1,CSALQGTSPETQYF,TGCAGTGCCCTACAGGGGACATCCCCCGAGACCCAGTACTTC
many,TRBV19,TRBJ1-2,.,CASSIQAPSGYTF,TGTGCCAGTAGTATACAGGCCCCCTCGGGCTACACCTTC
many,TRBV6-5,TRBJ2-7,.,CASSAQGGPYEQYF,TGTGCCAGCAGTGCCCAGGGTGGCCCCTACGAGCAGTACTTC
many,TRBV12-3/TRBV12-4,TRBJ1-1,.,CASSFRGHQNTEAFF,TGTGCCAGCAGTTTCAGGGGTCACCAGAACACTGAAGCTTTCTTT
many,TRBV27,TRBJ2-1,TRBD2,CASSGGAYEQFF,TGTGCCAGTAGCGGGGGGGCCTATGAGCAGTTCTTC
many,TRBV19,TRBJ1-1,.,CASSSLTGGRQTNTEAFF,TGTGCCAGTTCTTCCCTGACAGGCGGACGACAAACAAACACTGAAGCTTTCTTT
many,TRBV29-1,TRBJ1-2,.,CSVEDRPYGYTF,TGCAGCGTTGAAGATAGGCCCTATGGCTACACCTTC
.,TRBV2,TRBJ2-3,.,CASSDRPKSTDTQYF,TGTGCCAGCAGTGACAGACCTAAAAGCACAGATACGCAGTATTTT
.,TRBV19,TRBJ2-3,TRBD1,CASNTGTGGYGTDTQYF,TGTGCCAGTAACACCGGGACAGGGGGTTACGGCACAGATACGCAGTATTTT
few,TRBV5-4,TRBJ1-1,TRBD1,CASSPNQDRVQNTEAFF,TGTGCCAGCAGCCCCAATCAGGACAGGGTTCAGAACACTGAAGCTTTCTTT
many,TRBV28,TRBJ2-7,.,CASSLPSVYEQYF,TGTGCCAGCAGTTTGCCCTCGGTCTACGAGCAGTACTTC
many,TRBV27,TRBJ2-7,.,CASSSGDGSYEQYF,TGTGCCAGCAGTTCAGGGGACGGCTCCTACGAGCAGTACTTC
many,TRBV7-8,TRBJ2-1,.,CASSPGGVSYNEQFF,TGTGCCAGCAGCCCAGGAGGGGTCTCCTACAATGAGCAGTTCTTC
many,TRBV7-2,TRBJ1-5,.,CASSLWGRLNQPQHF,TGTGCCAGCAGCTTGTGGGGGCGCCTCAATCAGCCCCAGCATTTT
many,TRBV7-3,TRBJ2-3,.,CASSYQGSVTDTQYF,TGTGCCAGCAGCTATCAGGGGTCGGTCACAGATACGCAGTATTTT
many,TRBV28,TRBJ2-4,TRBD1,CASRRQGIAKNIQYF,TGTGCCAGCAGGAGACAGGGGATAGCCAAAAACATTCAGTACTTC
many,TRBV7-2,TRBJ2-5,.,CASSSEVAPMETQYF,TGTGCCAGCAGCTCCGAAGTAGCACCTATGGAGACCCAGTACTTC
many,TRBV20-1,TRBJ2-1,.,CSARQGGEQFF,TGCAGTGCTAGACAGGGAGGTGAGCAGTTCTTC
many,TRBV12-3/TRBV12-4,TRBJ2-1,.,CASTLLGGNEQFF,TGTGCCAGCACTCTCTTAGGGGGCAATGAGCAGTTCTTC
many,TRBV7-2,TRBJ1-1,.,CASRSGATNTEAFF,TGTGCCAGCAGGTCGGGGGCCACGAACACTGAAGCTTTCTTT
many,TRBV7-2,TRBJ2-7,.,CASSSNSSYEQYF,TGTGCCAGCAGCTCGAACAGTTCCTACGAGCAGTACTTC
many,TRBV7-2,TRBJ1-5,.,CASSLGPGGPQHF,TGTGCCAGCAGCTTAGGCCCGGGAGGGCCCCAGCATTTT